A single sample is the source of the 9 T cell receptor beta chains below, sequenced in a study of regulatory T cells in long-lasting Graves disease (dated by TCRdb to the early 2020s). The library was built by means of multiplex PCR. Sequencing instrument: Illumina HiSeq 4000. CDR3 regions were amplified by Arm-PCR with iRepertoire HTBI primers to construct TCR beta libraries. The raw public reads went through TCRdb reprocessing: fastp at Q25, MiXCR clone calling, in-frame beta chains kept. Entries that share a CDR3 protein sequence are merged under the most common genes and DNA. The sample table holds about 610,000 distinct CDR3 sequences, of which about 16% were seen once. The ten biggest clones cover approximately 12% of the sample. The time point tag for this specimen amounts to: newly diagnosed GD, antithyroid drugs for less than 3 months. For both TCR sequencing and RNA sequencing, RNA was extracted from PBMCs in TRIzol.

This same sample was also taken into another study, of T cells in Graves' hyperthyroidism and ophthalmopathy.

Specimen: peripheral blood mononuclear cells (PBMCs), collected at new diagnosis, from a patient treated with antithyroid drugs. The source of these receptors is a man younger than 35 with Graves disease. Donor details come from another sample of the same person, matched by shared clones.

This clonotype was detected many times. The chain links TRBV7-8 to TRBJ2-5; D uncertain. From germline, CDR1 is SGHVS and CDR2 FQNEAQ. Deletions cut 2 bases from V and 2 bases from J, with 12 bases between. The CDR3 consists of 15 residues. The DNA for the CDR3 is TGTGCCAGCAGCTTAAATGCAGGCAAACAAGAGACCCAGTACTTC. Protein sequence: CASSLNAGKQETQYF.

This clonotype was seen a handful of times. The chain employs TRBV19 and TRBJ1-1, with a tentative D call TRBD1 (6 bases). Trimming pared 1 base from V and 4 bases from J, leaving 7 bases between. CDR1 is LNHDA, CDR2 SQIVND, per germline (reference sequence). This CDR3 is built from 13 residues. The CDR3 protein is CASSIVRGTEAFF. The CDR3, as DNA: TGTGCCAGTAGTATAGTCAGGGGCACTGAAGCTTTCTTT.

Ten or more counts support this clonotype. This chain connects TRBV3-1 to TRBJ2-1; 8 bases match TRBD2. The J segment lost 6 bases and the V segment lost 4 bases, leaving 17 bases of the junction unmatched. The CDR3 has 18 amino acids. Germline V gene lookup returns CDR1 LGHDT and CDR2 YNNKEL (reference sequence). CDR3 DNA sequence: TGTGCCAGCAGCCTCCCCGGGGCTAGCGGGTTGAACCGCAATGAGCAGTTCTTC. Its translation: CASSLPGASGLNRNEQFF.

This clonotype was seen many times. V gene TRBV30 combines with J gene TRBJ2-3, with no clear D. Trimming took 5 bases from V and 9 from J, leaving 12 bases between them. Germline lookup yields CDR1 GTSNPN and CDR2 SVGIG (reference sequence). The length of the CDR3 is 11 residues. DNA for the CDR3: TGTGCCTGGGCACGCGATGCCACGCAGTATTTT. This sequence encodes CAWARDATQYF.

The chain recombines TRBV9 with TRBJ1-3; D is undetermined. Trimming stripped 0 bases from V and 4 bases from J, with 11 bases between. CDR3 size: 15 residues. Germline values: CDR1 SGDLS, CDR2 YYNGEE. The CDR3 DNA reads TGTGCCAGCAGCGTAGAGGCCAGTGTCGGAAACACCATATATTTT. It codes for CASSVEASVGNTIYF.

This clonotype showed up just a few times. CDR3 nucleotide sequence: TGTGCCATCAGCGGGGACACGAGCAATCAGCCCCAGCATTTT. It translates to CAISGDTSNQPQHF. The gene calls are TRBV10-3 and TRBJ1-5; tentatively, D is TRBD1 (6 bases). Trimming left V 6 bases short and J 1 base short, with 10 bases between. Germline lookup yields CDR1 ENHRY and CDR2 SYGVKD. The CDR3 runs 14 residues.

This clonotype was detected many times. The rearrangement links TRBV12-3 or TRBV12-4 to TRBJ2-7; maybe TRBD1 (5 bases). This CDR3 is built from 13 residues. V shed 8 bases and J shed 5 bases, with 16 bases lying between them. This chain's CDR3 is CASGPSPGNEQYF. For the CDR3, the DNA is TGTGCCAGCGGCCCTTCCCCAGGGAACGAGCAGTACTTC.

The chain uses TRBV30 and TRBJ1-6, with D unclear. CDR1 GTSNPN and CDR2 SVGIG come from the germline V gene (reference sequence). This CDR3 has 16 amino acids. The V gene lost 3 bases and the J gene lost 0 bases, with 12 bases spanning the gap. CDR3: CAWRPPGISYNSPLHF. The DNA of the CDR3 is TGTGCCTGGAGGCCCCCCGGGATCTCCTATAATTCACCCCTCCACTTT. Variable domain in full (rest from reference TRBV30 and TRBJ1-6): SQTIHQWPATLVQPVGSPLSLECTVEGTSNPNLYWYRQAAGRGLQLLFYSVGIGQISSEVPQNLSASRPQDRQFILSSKKLLLSDSGFYLCAWRPPGISYNSPLHFGNGTRLTVT.

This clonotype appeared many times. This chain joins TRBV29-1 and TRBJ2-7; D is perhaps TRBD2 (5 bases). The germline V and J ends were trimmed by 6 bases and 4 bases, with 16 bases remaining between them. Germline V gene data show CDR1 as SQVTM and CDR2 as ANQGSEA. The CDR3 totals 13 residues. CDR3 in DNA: TGCAGCGTGGCGGGCGGAGCTGGGTACGAGCAGTACTTC. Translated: CSVAGGAGYEQYF.